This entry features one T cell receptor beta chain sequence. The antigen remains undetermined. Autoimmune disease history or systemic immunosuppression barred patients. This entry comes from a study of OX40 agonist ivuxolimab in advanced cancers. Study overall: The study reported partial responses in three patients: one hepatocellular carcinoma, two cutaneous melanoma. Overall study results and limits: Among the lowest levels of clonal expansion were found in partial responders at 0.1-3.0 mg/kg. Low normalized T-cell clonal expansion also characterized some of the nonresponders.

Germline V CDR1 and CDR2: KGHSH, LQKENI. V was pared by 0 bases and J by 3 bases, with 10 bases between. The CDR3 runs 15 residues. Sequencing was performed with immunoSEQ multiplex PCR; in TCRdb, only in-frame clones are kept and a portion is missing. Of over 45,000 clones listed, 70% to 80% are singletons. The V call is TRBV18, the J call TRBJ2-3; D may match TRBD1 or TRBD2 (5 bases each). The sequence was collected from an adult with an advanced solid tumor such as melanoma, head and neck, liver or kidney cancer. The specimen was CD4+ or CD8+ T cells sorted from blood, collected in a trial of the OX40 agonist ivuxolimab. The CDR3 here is CASSPPGRETDTQYF. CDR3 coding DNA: TGTGCCAGCTCACCACCGGGCAGGGAGACAGATACGCAGTATTTT.